This T cell receptor (beta chain) stems from a study of blood T cell repertoires in COVID-19. The germline V and J ends were trimmed by 6 bases and 6 bases, with 13 bases remaining between them. The CDR3 covers 12 residues. The germline gives CDR1 SGHRS, CDR2 YFSETQ. Some clones are missing from TCRdb's copy, which holds only in-frame ones; the method was immunoSEQ multiplex PCR. The sample includes about 180,000 clones, approximately 90% of them seen just once. A single count supports this clone. The TCR originated in a young woman with acute or convalescent COVID-19. The chain recombines TRBV5-1 with TRBJ2-7; no reliable D call. Sequenced input: peripheral blood. CDR3 loop: CASKAPPGEQYF. CDR3 DNA: TGCGCCAGCAAAGCCCCGCCGGGCGAGCAGTACTTC.